This TCR beta chain is from a study of PD-L1 blockade in urothelial cancer. The sample's time point: peripheral blood 6 weeks after treatment start. With 1 base removed from V and 3 bases from J, the gap between germline ends came to 8 bases. This CDR3 is 14 amino acids long. CDR1 is SGHAT, CDR2 FQDESV, per germline (reference sequence). This table comes from immunoSEQ multiplex PCR, and its TCRdb copy is limited to in-frame clones, with some not included. Of 24,000 or so clones detected, less than 85% appear once; the ten largest clones hold roughly 1.5%. The V and J genes are TRBV11-1 and TRBJ2-3; possible D gene TRBD2, 6 bases. Sequencing was performed on PBMCs, taken around atezolizumab (anti-PD-L1) treatment. This TCR derives from an older man with urothelial cancer. The CDR3 DNA sequence: TGTGCCAGCAGCTTAGTGGGGGGAACAGATACGCAGTATTTT. Amino acids: CASSLVGGTDTQYF.